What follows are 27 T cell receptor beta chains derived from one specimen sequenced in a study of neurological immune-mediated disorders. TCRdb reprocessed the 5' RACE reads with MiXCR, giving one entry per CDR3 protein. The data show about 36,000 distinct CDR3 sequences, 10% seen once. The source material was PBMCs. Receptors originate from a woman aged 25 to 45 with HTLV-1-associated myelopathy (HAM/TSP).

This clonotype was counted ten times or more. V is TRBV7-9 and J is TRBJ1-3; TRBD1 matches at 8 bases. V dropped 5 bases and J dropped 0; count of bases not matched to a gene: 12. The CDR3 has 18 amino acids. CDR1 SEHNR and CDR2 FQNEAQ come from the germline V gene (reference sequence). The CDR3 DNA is TGTGCCAGCAGCCGACTAACGGACAGGGCCAGCTCTGGAAACACCATATATTTT. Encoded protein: CASSRLTDRASSGNTIYF.

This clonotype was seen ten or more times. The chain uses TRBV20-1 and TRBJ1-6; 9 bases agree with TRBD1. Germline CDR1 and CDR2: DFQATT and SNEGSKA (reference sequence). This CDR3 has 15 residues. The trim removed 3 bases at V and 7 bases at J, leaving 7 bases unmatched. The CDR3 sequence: CSARGRQGGNSPLHF. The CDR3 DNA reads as TGCAGTGCTAGGGGTCGACAGGGGGGGAATTCACCCCTCCACTTT.

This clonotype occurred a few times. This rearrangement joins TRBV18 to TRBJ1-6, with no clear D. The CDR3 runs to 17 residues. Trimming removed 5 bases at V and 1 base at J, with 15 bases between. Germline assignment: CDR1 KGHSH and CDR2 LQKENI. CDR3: CASSSVPRGSYNSPLHF. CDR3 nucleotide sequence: TGTGCCAGCTCAAGTGTTCCCCGAGGGTCCTATAATTCACCCCTCCACTTT.

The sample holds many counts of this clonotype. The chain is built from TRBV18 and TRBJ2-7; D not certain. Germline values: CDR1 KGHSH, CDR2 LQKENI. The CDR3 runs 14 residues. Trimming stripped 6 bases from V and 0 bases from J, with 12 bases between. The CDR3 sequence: CASSGKTASYEQYF. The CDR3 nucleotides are TGTGCCAGCTCCGGAAAAACAGCCTCCTACGAGCAGTACTTC.

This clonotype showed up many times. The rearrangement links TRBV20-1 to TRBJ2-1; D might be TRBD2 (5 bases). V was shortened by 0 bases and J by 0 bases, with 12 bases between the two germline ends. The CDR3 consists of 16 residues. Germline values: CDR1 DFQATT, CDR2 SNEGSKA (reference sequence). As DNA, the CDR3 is TGCAGTGCTAGAGATTTTTCGGGGAGCTCCTACAATGAGCAGTTCTTC. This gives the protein CSARDFSGSSYNEQFF.

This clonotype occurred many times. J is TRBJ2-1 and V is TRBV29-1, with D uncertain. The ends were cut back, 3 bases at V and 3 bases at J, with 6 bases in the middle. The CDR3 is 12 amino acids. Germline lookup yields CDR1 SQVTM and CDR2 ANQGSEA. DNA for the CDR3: TGCAGCGTTGATTCGGACTACAATGAGCAGTTCTTC. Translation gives CSVDSDYNEQFF.

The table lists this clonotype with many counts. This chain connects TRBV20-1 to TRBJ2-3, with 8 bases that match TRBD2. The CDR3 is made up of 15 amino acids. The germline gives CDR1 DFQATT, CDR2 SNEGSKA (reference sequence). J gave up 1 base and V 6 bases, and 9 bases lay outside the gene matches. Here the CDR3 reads CSAKKAGGGTDTQYF. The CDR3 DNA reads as TGCAGTGCAAAAAAGGCGGGGGGCGGCACAGATACGCAGTATTTT.

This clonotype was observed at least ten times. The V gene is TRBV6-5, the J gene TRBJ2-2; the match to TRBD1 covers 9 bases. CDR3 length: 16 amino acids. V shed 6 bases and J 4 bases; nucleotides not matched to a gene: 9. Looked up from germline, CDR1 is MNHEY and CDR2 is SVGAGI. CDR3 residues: CASSVSWTGVTGELFF. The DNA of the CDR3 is TGTGCCAGCAGCGTATCGTGGACAGGGGTCACCGGGGAGCTGTTTTTT.

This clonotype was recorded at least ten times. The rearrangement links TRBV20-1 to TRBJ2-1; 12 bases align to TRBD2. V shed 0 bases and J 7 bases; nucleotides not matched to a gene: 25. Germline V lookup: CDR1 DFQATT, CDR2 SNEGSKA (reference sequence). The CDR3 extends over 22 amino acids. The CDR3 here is CSAREGGGASGGVWDLYNEQFF. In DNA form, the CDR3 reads TGCAGTGCTAGAGAAGGCGGAGGGGCTAGCGGGGGGGTCTGGGACCTATATAATGAGCAGTTCTTC.

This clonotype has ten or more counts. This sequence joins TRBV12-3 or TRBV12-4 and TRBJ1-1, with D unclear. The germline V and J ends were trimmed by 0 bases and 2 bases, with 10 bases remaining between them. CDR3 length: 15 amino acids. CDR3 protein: CASSLAQEINTEAFF. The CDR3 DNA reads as TGTGCCAGCAGTTTAGCCCAGGAGATAAACACTGAAGCTTTCTTT.

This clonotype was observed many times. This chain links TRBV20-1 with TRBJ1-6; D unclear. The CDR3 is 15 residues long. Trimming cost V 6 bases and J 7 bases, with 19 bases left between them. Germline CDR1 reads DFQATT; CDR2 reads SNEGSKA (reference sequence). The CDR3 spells CSAPNRQKLNSPLHF. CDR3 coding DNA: TGCAGTGCCCCTAACCGGCAGAAGCTAAATTCACCCCTCCACTTT.

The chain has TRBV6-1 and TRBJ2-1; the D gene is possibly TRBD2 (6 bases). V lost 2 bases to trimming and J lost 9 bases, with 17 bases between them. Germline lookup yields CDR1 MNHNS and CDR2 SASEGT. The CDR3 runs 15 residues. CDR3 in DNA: TGTGCCAGCAGTGAACATGGACAAGCGGAGGGTGAGCAGTTCTTC. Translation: CASSEHGQAEGEQFF.

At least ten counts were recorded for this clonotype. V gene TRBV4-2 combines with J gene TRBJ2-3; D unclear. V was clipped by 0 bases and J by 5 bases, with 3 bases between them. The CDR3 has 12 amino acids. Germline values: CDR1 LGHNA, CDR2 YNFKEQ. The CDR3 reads CASSQDLDTQYF. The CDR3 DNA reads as TGTGCCAGCAGCCAAGATTTAGATACGCAGTATTTT.

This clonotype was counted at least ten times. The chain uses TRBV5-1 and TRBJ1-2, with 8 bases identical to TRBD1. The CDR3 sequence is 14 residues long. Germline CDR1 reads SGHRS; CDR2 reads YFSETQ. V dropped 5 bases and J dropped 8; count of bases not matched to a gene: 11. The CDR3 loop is CASRGQGRAVGYTF. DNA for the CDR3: TGCGCCAGCAGAGGACAGGGACGTGCAGTGGGCTACACCTTC.

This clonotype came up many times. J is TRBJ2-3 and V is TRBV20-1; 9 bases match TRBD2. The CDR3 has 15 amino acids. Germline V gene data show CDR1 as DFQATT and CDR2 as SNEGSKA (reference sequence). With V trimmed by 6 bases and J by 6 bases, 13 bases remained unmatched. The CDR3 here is CSASPKRGARDTQYF. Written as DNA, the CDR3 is TGCAGTGCCAGCCCCAAGCGGGGGGCCCGGGATACGCAGTATTTT.

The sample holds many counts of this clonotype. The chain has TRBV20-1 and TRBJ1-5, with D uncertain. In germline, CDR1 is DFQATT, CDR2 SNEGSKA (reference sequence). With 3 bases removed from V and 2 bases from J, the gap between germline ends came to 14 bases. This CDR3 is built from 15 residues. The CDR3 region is CSASTGGVRNQPQHF. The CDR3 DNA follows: TGCAGTGCTAGCACCGGCGGGGTGCGCAATCAGCCCCAGCATTTT.

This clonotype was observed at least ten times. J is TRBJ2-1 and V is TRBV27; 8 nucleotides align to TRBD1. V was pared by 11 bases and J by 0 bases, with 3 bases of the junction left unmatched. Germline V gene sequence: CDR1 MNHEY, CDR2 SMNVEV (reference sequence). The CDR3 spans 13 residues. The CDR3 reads CAGGTGSYNEQFF. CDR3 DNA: TGTGCCGGGGGGACAGGCTCCTACAATGAGCAGTTCTTC.

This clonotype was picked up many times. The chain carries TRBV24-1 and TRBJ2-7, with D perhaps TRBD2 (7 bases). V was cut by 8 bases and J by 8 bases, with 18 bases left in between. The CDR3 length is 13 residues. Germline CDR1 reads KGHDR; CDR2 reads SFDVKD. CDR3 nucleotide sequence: TGTGCCACCATGGCCGCGGGGGCAAGGAAGCAGTACTTC. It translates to CATMAAGARKQYF.

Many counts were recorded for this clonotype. CDR3 sequence (DNA): TGTGCTAGTGGTTCGGTGGGACAGGGGGCCTACAATGAGCAGTTCTTC. Protein product: CASGSVGQGAYNEQFF. The V gene is TRBV12-5, the J gene TRBJ2-1, with TRBD1 matching 11 bases. Per the germline V gene, CDR1 is LGHNT and CDR2 is FRNRAP. The CDR3 contains 16 residues. The V and J ends lost 4 bases and 2 bases, in that order; junction bases with no gene match: 4.

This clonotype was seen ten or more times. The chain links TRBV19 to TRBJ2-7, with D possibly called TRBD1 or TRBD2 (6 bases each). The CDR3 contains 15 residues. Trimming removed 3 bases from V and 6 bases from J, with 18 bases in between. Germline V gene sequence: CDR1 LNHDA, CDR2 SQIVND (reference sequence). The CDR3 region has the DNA TGTGCCAGTAGTATGGAGGGGGGCAACAACGGCGAGCAGTACTTC. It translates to CASSMEGGNNGEQYF.

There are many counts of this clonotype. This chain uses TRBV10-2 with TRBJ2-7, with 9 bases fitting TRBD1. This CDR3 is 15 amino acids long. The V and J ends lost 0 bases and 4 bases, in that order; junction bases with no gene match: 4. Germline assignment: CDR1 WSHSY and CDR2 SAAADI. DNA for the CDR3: TGCGCCAGCAGTGAGTCGCCGGGACAGGGTTACGAGCAGTACTTC. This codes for CASSESPGQGYEQYF.

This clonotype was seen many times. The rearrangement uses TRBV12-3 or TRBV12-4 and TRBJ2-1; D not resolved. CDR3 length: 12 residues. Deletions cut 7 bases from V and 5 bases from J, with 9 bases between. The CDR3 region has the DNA TGTGCCAGCATCCGTGAGAACAATGAGCAGTTCTTC. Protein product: CASIRENNEQFF.

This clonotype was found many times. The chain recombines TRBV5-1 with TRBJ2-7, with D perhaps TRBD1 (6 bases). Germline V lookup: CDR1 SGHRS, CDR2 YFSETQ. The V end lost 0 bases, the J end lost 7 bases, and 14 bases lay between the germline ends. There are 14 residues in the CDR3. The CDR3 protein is CASSLETGLGEQYF. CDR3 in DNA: TGCGCCAGCAGCTTGGAAACAGGGTTAGGAGAGCAGTACTTC.

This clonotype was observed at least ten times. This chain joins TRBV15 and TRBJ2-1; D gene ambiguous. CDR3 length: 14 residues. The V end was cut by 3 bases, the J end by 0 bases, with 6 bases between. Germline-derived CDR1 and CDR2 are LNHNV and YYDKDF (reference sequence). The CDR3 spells CATSSQYSYNEQFF. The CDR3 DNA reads TGTGCCACCAGCAGCCAGTACTCCTACAATGAGCAGTTCTTC.

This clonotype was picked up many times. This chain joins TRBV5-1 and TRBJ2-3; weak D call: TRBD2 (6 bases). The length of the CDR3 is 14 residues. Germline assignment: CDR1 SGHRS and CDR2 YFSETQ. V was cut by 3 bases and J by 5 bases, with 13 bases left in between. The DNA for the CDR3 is TGCGCCAGCAGCTCGGAACTAGCCCGAGATACGCAGTATTTT. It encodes CASSSELARDTQYF. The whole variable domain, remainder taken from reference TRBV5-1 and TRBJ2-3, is KAGVTQTPRYLIKTRGQQVTLSCSPISGHRSVSWYQQTPGQGLQFLFEYFSETQRNKGNFPGRFSGRQFSNSRSEMNVSTLELGDSALYLCASSSELARDTQYFGPGTRLTVL.

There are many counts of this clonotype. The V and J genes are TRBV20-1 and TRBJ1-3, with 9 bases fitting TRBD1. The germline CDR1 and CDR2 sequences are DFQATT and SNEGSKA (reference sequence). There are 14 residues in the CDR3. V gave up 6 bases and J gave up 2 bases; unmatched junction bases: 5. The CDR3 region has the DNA TGCAGTGCCGCGGACAGGGGAACTGGAAACACCATATATTTT. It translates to CSAADRGTGNTIYF.

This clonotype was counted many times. DNA of the CDR3: TGCGCCAGCAGCTTGTCCCCCGTCGACAGGGGTTATTTGTATGGCTACACCTTC. Residues: CASSLSPVDRGYLYGYTF. J is TRBJ1-2 and V is TRBV5-1; 8 bases align to TRBD1. This CDR3 has 18 residues. Germline V gene lookup returns CDR1 SGHRS and CDR2 YFSETQ. V shed 1 base and J 5 bases; nucleotides not matched to a gene: 16.